The next 18 T cell receptor beta chains were all read from a single sample in a study of identifying expanded T cells in peripheral blood. Repertoires were generated with immunoSEQ multiplex PCR, while TCRdb's copy carries only in-frame clones and drops some. The data contain about 58,000 clones, roughly 89% of them singletons. The sequenced material came from blood. These TCRs come from a person aged 18 to 75 in good health.

This clone was detected only a few times. CDR3 protein: CASSQEVTLIGQFF. The CDR3 nucleotides are TGCGCCAGCAGCCAAGAAGTTACCCTCATTGGGCAGTTCTTC. The rearrangement joins TRBV4-3 to TRBJ2-1; D call uncertain. V lost 0 bases, J lost 12 bases, and 15 bases lay in between. The germline V gene has CDR1 LGHNA and CDR2 YSLEER. The CDR3 is 14 amino acids.

The chain carries TRBV6-5 and TRBJ2-2; no definite D call. Deletions cut 7 bases from V and 0 bases from J, with 9 bases between. Germline CDR1 reads MNHEY; CDR2 reads SVGAGI. This CDR3 is built from 14 residues. The CDR3, as DNA: TGTGCCAGCATGCGGAACGCGAACACCGGGGAGCTGTTTTTT. Its protein is CASMRNANTGELFF.

The CDR3 spells CASSIRRGGPETQYF. The CDR3 region has the DNA TGTGCCAGTAGTATCCGGCGGGGGGGCCCCGAGACCCAGTACTTC. V and J are TRBV19 and TRBJ2-5; 9 nucleotides agree with TRBD2. Germline trimming cut 3 bases from V and 5 bases from J; bases unmatched to any gene: 7. Germline V lookup: CDR1 LNHDA, CDR2 SQIVND (reference sequence). CDR3 length equals 15 residues.

This rearrangement joins TRBV7-6 to TRBJ2-1; 10 positions agree with TRBD2. The germline gives CDR1 SGHVS, CDR2 FNYEAQ. The ends lost 1 base at V and 8 bases at J; junction bases unmatched: 5. This CDR3 is 15 amino acids long. The CDR3, as DNA: TGTGCCAGCAGCTTAGAACTAGCGGGAATCGATGAGCAGTTCTTC. It specifies CASSLELAGIDEQFF.

In DNA, the CDR3 is TGTGCCAGCAGCTTAGTTAGTAGGGCAGGGTCGGAAAATTCACCCCTCCACTTT. It codes for CASSLVSRAGSENSPLHF. The V call is TRBV7-2, the J call TRBJ1-6; perhaps TRBD1 as D (5 bases). Trimming took 1 base from V and 7 from J, leaving 20 bases between them. The germline V gene encodes CDR1 SGHTA and CDR2 FQGNSA. CDR3 length equals 18 residues.

The rearrangement uses TRBV29-1 and TRBJ1-1, with a possible D match to TRBD1 (5 bases). The germline gives CDR1 SQVTM, CDR2 ANQGSEA. This CDR3 spans 14 amino acids. V gave up 6 bases and J gave up 3 bases, with 17 bases separating them. Written as DNA, the CDR3 is TGCAGCGTCGGACCGGGGGGTCAATACACTGAAGCTTTCTTT. It codes for CSVGPGGQYTEAFF. Drawing the rest from reference TRBV29-1 and TRBJ1-1, the complete variable domain is SAVISQKPSRDICQRGTSLTIQCQVDSQVTMMFWYRQQPGQSLTLIATANQGSEATYESGFVIDKFPISRPNLTFSTLTVSNMSPEDSSIYLCSVGPGGQYTEAFFGQGTRLTVV.

The chain joins TRBV9 to TRBJ2-1, with TRBD2 matching over 11 bases. V dropped 4 bases and J dropped 4; count of bases not matched to a gene: 4. Per the germline V gene, CDR1 is SGDLS and CDR2 is YYNGEE. This CDR3 has 15 amino acids. The CDR3 nucleotides read TGTGCCAGCAGCCCGGGACTAGCGGCATACAATGAGCAGTTCTTC. This translates into CASSPGLAAYNEQFF.

The gene calls are TRBV18 and TRBJ2-7; TRBD1 agrees at 9 bases. The CDR3 totals 16 residues. Unmatched junction bases numbered 4, after V lost 1 base and J lost 0 bases. Germline CDR1 reads KGHSH; CDR2 reads LQKENI. CDR3 nucleotide sequence: TGTGCCAGCTCACCACGGACAGGGGCTAGCTCCTACGAGCAGTACTTC. Translating gives CASSPRTGASSYEQYF.

Details on this clone: Sequence at one end of the junction differs from germline and may be a read error. The V and J genes are TRBV7-2 and TRBJ2-3; D perhaps matches TRBD2 (6 bases). Germline CDR1 and CDR2: SGHTA and FQGNSA. The CDR3 runs 13 residues. The CDR3 bases are TGTGCCAGCAGCTTAGGTATCCGGGGGTGGTTTGATTTT. This codes for CASSLGIRGWFDF.

V gene TRBV28 combines with J gene TRBJ1-4; D remains ambiguous. The germline CDR1 and CDR2 sequences are MDHEN and SYDVKM. This CDR3 has 15 amino acids. V gave up 1 base and J gave up 0 bases, with 6 bases separating them. The CDR3 coding sequence is TGTGCCAGCAGTTTATCGAGTGCAACTAATGAAAAACTGTTTTTT. It is translated as CASSLSSATNEKLFF.

The chain couples TRBV5-1 to TRBJ2-5, with TRBD2 matching 10 bases. CDR1 and CDR2 from the germline V gene are SGHRS and YFSETQ. The CDR3 runs 16 residues. V dropped 0 bases and J dropped 5; count of bases not matched to a gene: 7. CDR3 nucleotides: TGCGCCAGCAGCTTGGCCGCCAGCGGGGGGGGTGAGACCCAGTACTTC. It specifies CASSLAASGGGETQYF. Looking up the rest from reference TRBV5-1 and TRBJ2-5 gives the full variable domain: KAGVTQTPRYLIKTRGQQVTLSCSPISGHRSVSWYQQTPGQGLQFLFEYFSETQRNKGNFPGRFSGRQFSNSRSEMNVSTLELGDSALYLCASSLAASGGGETQYFGPGTRLLVL.

V and J are TRBV19 and TRBJ1-1; D is ambiguous. This CDR3 comprises 15 residues. Trimming left V 1 base short and J 5 bases short, with 14 bases between. Germline CDR1 LNHDA, CDR2 SQIVND (reference sequence). CDR3 in amino acids: CASSIGPGLTTEAFF. The DNA for the CDR3 is TGTGCCAGTAGTATAGGGCCGGGGTTGACGACTGAAGCTTTCTTT.

This chain links TRBV5-1 with TRBJ1-1; D is unclear. The CDR3 length is 13 residues. Trimming pared 0 bases from V and 1 base from J, leaving 4 bases between. Per the germline V gene, CDR1 is SGHRS and CDR2 is YFSETQ. The CDR3 region has the DNA TGCGCCAGCAGCTTGGCAGAGAACACTGAAGCTTTCTTT. It encodes CASSLAENTEAFF. Using reference TRBV5-1 and TRBJ1-1 for the parts outside the CDR3, the full variable domain is KAGVTQTPRYLIKTRGQQVTLSCSPISGHRSVSWYQQTPGQGLQFLFEYFSETQRNKGNFPGRFSGRQFSNSRSEMNVSTLELGDSALYLCASSLAENTEAFFGQGTRLTVV.

This CDR3 is CASSLSTGGYRGNQPQHF. CDR3 nucleotide sequence: TGTGCCAGCAGCTTGTCGACAGGGGGGTATAGGGGCAATCAGCCCCAGCATTTT. The chain couples TRBV7-2 to TRBJ1-5; 9 bases agree with TRBD1. CDR1 is SGHTA, CDR2 FQGNSA, per germline. Trimming removed 3 bases from V and 2 bases from J; junction bases left unmatched: 11. CDR3 length: 18 residues. The full variable domain, rest sourced from reference TRBV7-2 and TRBJ1-5, is GAGVSQSPSNKVTEKGKDVELRCDPISGHTALYWYRQSLGQGLEFLIYFQGNSAPDKSGLPSDRFSAERTGGSVSTLTIQRTQQEDSAVYLCASSLSTGGYRGNQPQHFGDGTRLSIL.

The rearrangement links TRBV10-3 to TRBJ1-3; 8 nucleotides align to TRBD1. Per germline, CDR1 ENHRY and CDR2 SYGVKD. The V segment lost 3 bases and the J segment 2 bases; nucleotides outside the gene matches: 6. The CDR3 has 16 residues. CDR3 region: CAISDGQGYTGNTIYF. The CDR3, as DNA: TGTGCCATCAGTGATGGACAGGGCTATACTGGAAACACCATATATTTT.

J is TRBJ1-3 and V is TRBV5-1; TRBD1 agrees at 7 bases. This CDR3 has 14 amino acids. Trimming at V came to 1 base and at J to 7 bases, leaving 5 bases not matched to a gene. In germline, CDR1 is SGHRS, CDR2 YFSETQ. Here the CDR3 reads CASSLQTGLNTIYF. The DNA for the CDR3 is TGCGCCAGCAGCTTGCAGACAGGGCTGAACACCATATATTTT.

This clone was seen more than once but under ten times. V and J are TRBV7-3 and TRBJ2-6; the D is unclear. CDR1 is SGHTA and CDR2 is FQGTGA in the germline V gene. The ends were cut back, 5 bases at V and 0 bases at J, with 11 bases in the middle. CDR3 length equals 16 residues. In DNA, the CDR3 is TGTGCCAGCAGCCCGTATGCGATCTCTGGGGCCAACGTCCTGACTTTC. This translates into CASSPYAISGANVLTF.

The chain is built from TRBV27 and TRBJ2-7, with 10 bases identical to TRBD1. CDR1 MNHEY and CDR2 SMNVEV come from the germline V gene (reference sequence). This CDR3 is 15 amino acids long. V trimming: 6 bases; J trimming: 3 bases; junction bases outside the gene matches: 8. The CDR3 is CASSPTGTGDYEQYF. The CDR3 region has the DNA TGTGCCAGCAGCCCAACCGGGACAGGGGACTACGAGCAGTACTTC.